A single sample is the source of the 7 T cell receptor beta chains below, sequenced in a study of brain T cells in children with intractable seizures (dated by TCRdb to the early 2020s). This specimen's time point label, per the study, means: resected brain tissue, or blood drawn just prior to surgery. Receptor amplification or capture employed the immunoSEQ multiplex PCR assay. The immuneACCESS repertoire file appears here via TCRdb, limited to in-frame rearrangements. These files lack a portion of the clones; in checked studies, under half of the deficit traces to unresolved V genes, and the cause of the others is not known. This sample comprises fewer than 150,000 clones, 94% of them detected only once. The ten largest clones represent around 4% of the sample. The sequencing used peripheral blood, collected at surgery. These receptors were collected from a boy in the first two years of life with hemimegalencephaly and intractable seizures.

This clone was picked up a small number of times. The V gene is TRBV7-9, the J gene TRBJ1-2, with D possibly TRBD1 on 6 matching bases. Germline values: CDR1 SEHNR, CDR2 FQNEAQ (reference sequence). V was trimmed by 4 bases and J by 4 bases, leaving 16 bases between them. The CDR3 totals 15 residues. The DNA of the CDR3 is TGTGCCAGCAGCTCACCAGGGGAAAAAATCTATGGCTACACCTTC. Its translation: CASSSPGEKIYGYTF. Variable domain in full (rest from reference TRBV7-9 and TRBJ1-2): DTGVSQNPRHKITKRGQNVTFRCDPISEHNRLYWYRQTLGQGPEFLTYFQNEAQLEKSRLLSDRFSAERPKGSFSTLEIQRTEQGDSAMYLCASSSPGEKIYGYTFGSGTRLTVV.

The CDR3 here is CASSLIGGGFQETQYF. CDR3 in DNA: TGTGCCAGCAGCTTGATTGGGGGCGGTTTCCAAGAGACCCAGTACTTC. The chain joins TRBV5-5 to TRBJ2-5; the D gene is possibly TRBD1 (6 bases). V lost 1 base and J 1 base, leaving 14 bases between the germline ends. The V gene's germline CDR1 is SGHKS and CDR2 YYEKEE (reference sequence). The CDR3 has 16 residues.

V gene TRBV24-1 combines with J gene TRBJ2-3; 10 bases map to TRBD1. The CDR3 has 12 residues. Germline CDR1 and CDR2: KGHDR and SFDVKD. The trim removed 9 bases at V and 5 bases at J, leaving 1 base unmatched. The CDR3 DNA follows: TGTGCCACCCGGACAGGGGGAGATACGCAGTATTTT. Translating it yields CATRTGGDTQYF.

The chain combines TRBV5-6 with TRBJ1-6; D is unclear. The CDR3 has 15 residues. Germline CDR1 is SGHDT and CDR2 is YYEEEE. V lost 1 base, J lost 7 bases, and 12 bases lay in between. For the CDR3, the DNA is TGTGCCAGCAGCTTGCGGGAAACCTTAAATTCACCCCTCCACTTT. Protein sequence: CASSLRETLNSPLHF.

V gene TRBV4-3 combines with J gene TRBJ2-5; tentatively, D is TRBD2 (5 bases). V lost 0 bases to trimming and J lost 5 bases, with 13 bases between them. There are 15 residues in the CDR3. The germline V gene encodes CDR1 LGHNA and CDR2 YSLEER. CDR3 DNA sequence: TGCGCCAGCAGCCAAGATTGGCGGGCGGTTGAGACCCAGTACTTC. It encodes CASSQDWRAVETQYF.

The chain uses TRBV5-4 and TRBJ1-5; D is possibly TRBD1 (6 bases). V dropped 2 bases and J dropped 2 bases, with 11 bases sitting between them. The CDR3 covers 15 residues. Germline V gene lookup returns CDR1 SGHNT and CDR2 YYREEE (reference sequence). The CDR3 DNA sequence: TGTGCCAGCAGCTTCCCCAGGGGAGGCAATCAGCCCCAGCATTTT. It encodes CASSFPRGGNQPQHF.

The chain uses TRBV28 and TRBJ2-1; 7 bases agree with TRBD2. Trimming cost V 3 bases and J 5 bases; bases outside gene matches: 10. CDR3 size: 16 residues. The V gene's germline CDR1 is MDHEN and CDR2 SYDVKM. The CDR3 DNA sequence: TGTGCCAGCAGTTTCGTGCGGGGAGGGATGGACAATGAGCAGTTCTTC. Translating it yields CASSFVRGGMDNEQFF. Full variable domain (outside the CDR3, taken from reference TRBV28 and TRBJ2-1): DVKVTQSSRYLVKRTGEKVFLECVQDMDHENMFWYRQDPGLGLRLIYFSYDVKMKEKGDIPEGYSVSREKKERFSLILESASTNQTSMYLCASSFVRGGMDNEQFFGPGTRLTVL.